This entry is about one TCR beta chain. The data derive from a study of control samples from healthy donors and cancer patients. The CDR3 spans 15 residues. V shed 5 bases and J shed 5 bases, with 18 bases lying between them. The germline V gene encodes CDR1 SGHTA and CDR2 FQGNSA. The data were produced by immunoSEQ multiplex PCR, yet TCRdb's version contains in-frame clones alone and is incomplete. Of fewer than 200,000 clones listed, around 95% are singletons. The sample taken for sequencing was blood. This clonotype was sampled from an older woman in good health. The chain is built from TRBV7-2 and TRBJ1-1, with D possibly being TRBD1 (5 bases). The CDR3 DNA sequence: TGTGCCAGCAGCGACTCGATGGGGGGAGATACTGAAGCTTTCTTT. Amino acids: CASSDSMGGDTEAFF. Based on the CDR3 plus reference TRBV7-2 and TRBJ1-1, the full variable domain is GAGVSQSPSNKVTEKGKDVELRCDPISGHTALYWYRQSLGQGLEFLIYFQGNSAPDKSGLPSDRFSAERTGGSVSTLTIQRTQQEDSAVYLCASSDSMGGDTEAFFGQGTRLTVV.